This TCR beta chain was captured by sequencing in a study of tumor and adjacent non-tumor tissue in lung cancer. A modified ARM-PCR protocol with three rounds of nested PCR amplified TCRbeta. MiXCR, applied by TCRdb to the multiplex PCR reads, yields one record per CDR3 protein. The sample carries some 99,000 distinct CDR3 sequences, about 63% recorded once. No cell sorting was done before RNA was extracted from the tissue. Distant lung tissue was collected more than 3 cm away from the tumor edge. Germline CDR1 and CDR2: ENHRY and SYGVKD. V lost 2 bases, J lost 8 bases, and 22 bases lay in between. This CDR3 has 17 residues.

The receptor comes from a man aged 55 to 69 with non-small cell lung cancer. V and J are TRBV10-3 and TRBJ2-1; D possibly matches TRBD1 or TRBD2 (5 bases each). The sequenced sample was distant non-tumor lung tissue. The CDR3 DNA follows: TGTGCCATCAGTGAGGCACTCACGACGGGACCTCTGGATGAGCAGTTCTTC. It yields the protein CAISEALTTGPLDEQFF.